The present T cell receptor (beta chain) was sequenced within a study of blood T cell repertoires in COVID-19. Study-wide context: Sites in the United States, Italy and Spain provided acute and convalescent COVID-19 samples. Nucleic acid was either cDNA or gDNA, and it came from T cells, B-cell-depleted T cells, or PBMCs.

This clone was detected once. The CDR3 sequence is 15 residues long. After removal of 3 bases from V and 0 bases from J, the junction contained 6 bases not matched to a gene. Germline V gene lookup returns CDR1 SGDLS and CDR2 YYNGEE. Original data processing: Reference gene primer amplification gave estimated nucleated cell counts. The data were produced by immunoSEQ multiplex PCR, yet TCRdb's version contains in-frame clones alone and is incomplete. That table supplies the V and J calls and clone size; D and trimming were determined from the DNA. Of roughly 250,000 clones in the sample, around four fifths were seen once.

This TCR was recovered from a woman aged 35 to 49 with active or convalescent COVID-19. The rearrangement uses TRBV9 and TRBJ2-7; 7 bases are shared with TRBD1. The sample consisted of peripheral blood. The CDR3 DNA is TGTGCCAGCAGCGCTGGACAGGCGAGCTCCTACGAGCAGTACTTC. This sequence encodes CASSAGQASSYEQYF.